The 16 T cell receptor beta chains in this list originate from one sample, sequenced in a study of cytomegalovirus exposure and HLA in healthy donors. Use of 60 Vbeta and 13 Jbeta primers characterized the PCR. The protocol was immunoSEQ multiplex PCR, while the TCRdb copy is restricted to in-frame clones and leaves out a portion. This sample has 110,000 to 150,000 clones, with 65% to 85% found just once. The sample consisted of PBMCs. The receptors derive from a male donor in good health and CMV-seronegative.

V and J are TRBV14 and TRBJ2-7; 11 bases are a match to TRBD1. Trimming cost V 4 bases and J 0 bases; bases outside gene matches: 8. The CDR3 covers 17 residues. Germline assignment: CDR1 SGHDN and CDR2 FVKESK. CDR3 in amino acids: CASSPPYGTGGSYEQYF. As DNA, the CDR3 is TGTGCCAGCAGCCCCCCCTACGGGACAGGGGGCTCCTACGAGCAGTACTTC. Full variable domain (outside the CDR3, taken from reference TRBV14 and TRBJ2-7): EAGVTQFPSHSVIEKGQTVTLRCDPISGHDNLYWYRRVMGKEIKFLLHFVKESKQDESGMPNNRFLAERTGGTYSTLKVQPAELEDSGVYFCASSPPYGTGGSYEQYFGPGTRLTVT.

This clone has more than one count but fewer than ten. The CDR3 sequence: CSGGWGDGYTF. The CDR3 DNA reads TGCAGCGGGGGATGGGGCGACGGCTACACCTTC. V and J are TRBV29-1 and TRBJ1-2; weak D call: TRBD1 (5 bases). Germline V gene sequence: CDR1 SQVTM, CDR2 ANQGSEA. Trimming took 7 bases from V and 8 from J, leaving 14 bases between them. The CDR3 spans 11 residues.

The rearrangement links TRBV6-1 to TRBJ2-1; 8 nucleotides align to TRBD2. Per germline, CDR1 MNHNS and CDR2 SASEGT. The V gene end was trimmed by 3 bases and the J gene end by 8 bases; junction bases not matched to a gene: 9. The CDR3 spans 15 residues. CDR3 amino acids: CASSEIREGGYEQFF. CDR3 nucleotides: TGTGCCAGCAGTGAGATCCGGGAGGGCGGCTATGAGCAGTTCTTC.

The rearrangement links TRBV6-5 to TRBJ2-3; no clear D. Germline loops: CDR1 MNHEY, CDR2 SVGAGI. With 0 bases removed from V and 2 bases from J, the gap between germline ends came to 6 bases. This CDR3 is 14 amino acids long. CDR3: CASSYSIYTDTQYF. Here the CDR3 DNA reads TGTGCCAGCAGTTACTCGATCTACACAGATACGCAGTATTTT.

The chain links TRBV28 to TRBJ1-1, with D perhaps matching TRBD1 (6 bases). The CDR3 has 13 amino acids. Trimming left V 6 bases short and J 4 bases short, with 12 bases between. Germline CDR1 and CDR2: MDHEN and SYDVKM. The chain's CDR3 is CASRTGGATEAFF. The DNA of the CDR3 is TGTGCCAGCAGGACTGGGGGGGCCACTGAAGCTTTCTTT.

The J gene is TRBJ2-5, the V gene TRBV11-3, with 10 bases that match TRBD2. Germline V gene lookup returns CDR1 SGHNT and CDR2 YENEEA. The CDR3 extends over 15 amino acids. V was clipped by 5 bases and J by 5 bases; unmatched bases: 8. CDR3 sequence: CASSSPSSGSETQYF. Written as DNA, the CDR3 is TGTGCCAGCAGCAGCCCATCTAGCGGGAGTGAGACCCAGTACTTC.

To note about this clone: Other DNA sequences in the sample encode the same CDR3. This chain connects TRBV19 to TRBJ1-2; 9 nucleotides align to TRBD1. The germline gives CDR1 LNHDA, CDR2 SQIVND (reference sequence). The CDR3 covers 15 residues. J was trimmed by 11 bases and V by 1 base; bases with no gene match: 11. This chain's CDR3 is CASSIATGGAGGYTF. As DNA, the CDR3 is TGTGCCAGTAGTATAGCCACAGGGGGCGCAGGTGGTTACACCTTC.

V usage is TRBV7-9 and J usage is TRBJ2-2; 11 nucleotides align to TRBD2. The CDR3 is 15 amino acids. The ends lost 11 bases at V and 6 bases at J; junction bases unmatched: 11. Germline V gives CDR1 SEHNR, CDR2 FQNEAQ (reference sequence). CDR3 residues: CAVPKLAGVAGELFF. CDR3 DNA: TGTGCCGTGCCAAAACTAGCGGGAGTGGCCGGGGAGCTGTTTTTT.

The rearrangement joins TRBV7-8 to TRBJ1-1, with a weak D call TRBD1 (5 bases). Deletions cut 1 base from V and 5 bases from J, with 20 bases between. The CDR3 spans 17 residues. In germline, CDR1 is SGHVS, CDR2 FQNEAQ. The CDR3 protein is CASSLVVRGSGMTEAFF. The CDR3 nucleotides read TGTGCCAGCAGCTTAGTGGTGCGGGGTTCAGGGATGACTGAAGCTTTCTTT.

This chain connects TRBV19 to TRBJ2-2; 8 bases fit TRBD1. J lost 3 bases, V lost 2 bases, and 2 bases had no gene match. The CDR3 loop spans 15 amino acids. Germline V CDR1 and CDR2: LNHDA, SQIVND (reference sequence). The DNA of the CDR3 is TGTGCCAGTAGTATACAGGGGGCAGACACCGGGGAGCTGTTTTTT. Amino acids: CASSIQGADTGELFF. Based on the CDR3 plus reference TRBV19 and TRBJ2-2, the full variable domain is DGGITQSPKYLFRKEGQNVTLSCEQNLNHDAMYWYRQDPGQGLRLIYYSQIVNDFQKGDIAEGYSVSREKKESFPLTVTSAQKNPTAFYLCASSIQGADTGELFFGEGSRLTVL.

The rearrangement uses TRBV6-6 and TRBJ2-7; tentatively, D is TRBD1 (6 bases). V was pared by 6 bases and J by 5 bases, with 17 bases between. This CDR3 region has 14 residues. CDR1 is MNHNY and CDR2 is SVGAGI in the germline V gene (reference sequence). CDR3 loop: CASRSPTGFNEQYF. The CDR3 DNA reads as TGTGCCAGCAGATCCCCTACAGGGTTCAACGAGCAGTACTTC.

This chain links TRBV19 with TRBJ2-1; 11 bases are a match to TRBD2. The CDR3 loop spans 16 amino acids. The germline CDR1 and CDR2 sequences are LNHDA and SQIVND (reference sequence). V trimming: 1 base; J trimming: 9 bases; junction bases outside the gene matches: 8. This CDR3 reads CASSIVTSGSKGEQFF. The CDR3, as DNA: TGTGCCAGTAGTATAGTAACTAGCGGGAGTAAGGGTGAGCAGTTCTTC.

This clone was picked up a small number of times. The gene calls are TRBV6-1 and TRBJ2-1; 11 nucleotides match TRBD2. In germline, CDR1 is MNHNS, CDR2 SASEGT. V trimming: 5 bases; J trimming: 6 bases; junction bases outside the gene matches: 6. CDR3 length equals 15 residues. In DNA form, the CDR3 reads TGTGCCAGCAGTCCACCCGGGACTAGCGGCAATGAGCAGTTCTTC. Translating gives CASSPPGTSGNEQFF.

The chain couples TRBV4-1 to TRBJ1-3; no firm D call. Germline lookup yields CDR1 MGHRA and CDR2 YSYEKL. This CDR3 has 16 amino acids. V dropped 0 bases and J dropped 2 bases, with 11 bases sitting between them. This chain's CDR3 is CASSQDEGSTGNTIYF. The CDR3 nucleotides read TGCGCCAGCAGCCAAGATGAGGGCTCCACTGGAAACACCATATATTTT.

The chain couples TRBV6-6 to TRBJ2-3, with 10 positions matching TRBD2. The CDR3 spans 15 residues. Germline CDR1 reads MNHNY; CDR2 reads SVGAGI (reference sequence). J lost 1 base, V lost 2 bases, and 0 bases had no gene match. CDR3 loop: CASSYGTSGTDTQYF. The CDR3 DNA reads TGTGCCAGCAGTTACGGGACTAGCGGCACAGATACGCAGTATTTT.

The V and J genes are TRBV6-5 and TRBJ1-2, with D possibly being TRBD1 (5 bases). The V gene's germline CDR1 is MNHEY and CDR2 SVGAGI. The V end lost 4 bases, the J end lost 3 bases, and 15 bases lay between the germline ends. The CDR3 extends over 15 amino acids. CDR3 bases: TGTGCCAGCAGTTCTCCGGGACGGGGGGACTATGGCTACACCTTC. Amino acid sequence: CASSSPGRGDYGYTF.